The next 18 T cell receptor beta chains were all read from a single sample in a study of beta chain features in type 1 diabetes. Expressed TCRB transcripts were sequenced, since all the RNA that had been isolated was reverse transcribed. This table comes from immunoSEQ multiplex PCR, and its TCRdb copy is limited to in-frame clones, with some not included. The data hold about 150,000 clones, with 11% observed a single time. Sequenced input: central memory CD4+ T cells from blood. The receptors were gathered from a young man in good health.

This clone was detected a few times. This same CDR3 is encoded by further DNA sequences in the sample. The V gene is TRBV18, the J gene TRBJ2-7; no definite D call. The V gene's germline CDR1 is KGHSH and CDR2 LQKENI. This CDR3 has 13 residues. Trimming took 3 bases from V and 0 from J, leaving 6 bases between them. Written as DNA, the CDR3 is TGTGCCAGCTCACCCACAAGCTCCTACGAGCAGTACTTC. Translated, it gives CASSPTSSYEQYF. The variable domain in full, completed from reference TRBV18 and TRBJ2-7, reads NAGVMQNPRHLVRRRGQEARLRCSPMKGHSHVYWYRQLPEEGLKFMVYLQKENIIDESGMPKERFSAEFPKEGPSILRIQQVVRGDSAAYFCASSPTSSYEQYFGPGTRLTVT.

The chain employs TRBV18 and TRBJ2-5; D uncertain. This CDR3 spans 14 amino acids. Between the trimmed V and J ends, which lost 0 bases and 5 bases, there was a span of 10 bases. Germline CDR1 KGHSH, CDR2 LQKENI. The CDR3: CASSPPWMDETQYF. CDR3 coding DNA: TGTGCCAGCTCACCACCGTGGATGGATGAGACCCAGTACTTC.

This clone was seen more than once but under ten times. Other DNA sequences in this sample translate to the same CDR3. The chain recombines TRBV5-1 with TRBJ2-5; D call uncertain. Germline V gene sequence: CDR1 SGHRS, CDR2 YFSETQ. Trimming took off 0 bases at V and 4 bases at J, with 4 bases between the two ends. The CDR3 totals 12 residues. CDR3 DNA: TGCGCCAGCAGCTTGGGTTCAGAGACCCAGTACTTC. Protein product: CASSLGSETQYF.

This clone was seen a few times. The rearrangement uses TRBV14 and TRBJ1-1, with D possibly TRBD1 on 5 matching bases. CDR1 SGHDN and CDR2 FVKESK come from the germline V gene. Deletions cut 6 bases from V and 10 bases from J, with 18 bases between. The CDR3 loop spans 13 amino acids. The CDR3 spells CASSPGGGGRAFF. The DNA of the CDR3 is TGTGCCAGCAGTCCCGGGGGAGGAGGGAGAGCTTTCTTT.

The chain joins TRBV19 to TRBJ2-1; weak D call: TRBD1 (6 bases). The ends were cut back, 10 bases at V and 13 bases at J, with 17 bases in the middle. Germline values: CDR1 LNHDA, CDR2 SQIVND (reference sequence). The CDR3 is made up of 11 amino acids. The CDR3 spells CATSDRSPQFF. As DNA, the CDR3 is TGTGCCACCTCGGACAGATCCCCCCAGTTCTTC.

This clone occurred a few times. The genes are TRBV20-1 and TRBJ2-5; D is perhaps TRBD1 or TRBD2 (6 bases each). Germline lookup yields CDR1 DFQATT and CDR2 SNEGSKA (reference sequence). The CDR3 length is 11 residues. V was shortened by 7 bases and J by 4 bases, with 10 bases between the two germline ends. Written as DNA, the CDR3 is TGCAGTGGGGGGGCGCGAGAGACCCAGTACTTC. Protein product: CSGGARETQYF.

The chain couples TRBV7-2 to TRBJ1-6; D may be TRBD1 (6 bases). Germline V gives CDR1 SGHTA, CDR2 FQGNSA. V lost 6 bases and J 6 bases, leaving 12 bases between the germline ends. The CDR3 consists of 14 residues. CDR3 coding DNA: TGTGCCAGCAGGCAGGGGTTAACTAATTCACCCCTCCACTTT. Residues: CASRQGLTNSPLHF.

This clone was seen only a few times. Possible read error: a much larger clone is one base away. The rearrangement links TRBV14 to TRBJ2-5; 11 bases agree with TRBD1. The J call is uncertain, as TRBJ2-7 better fits the DNA end. This CDR3 contains 15 residues. Looked up from germline, CDR1 is SGHDN and CDR2 is FVKESK. The DNA for the CDR3 is TGTGCCAGCAGCCGGGGACAGGGGGGGTACTACGAGCAGTACTTC. This translates into CASSRGQGGYYEQYF.

This chain connects TRBV7-2 to TRBJ2-3; D is unclear. From germline, CDR1 is SGHTA and CDR2 FQGNSA. The CDR3 has 17 amino acids. Trimming pared 6 bases from V and 6 bases from J, leaving 25 bases between. The CDR3 here is CASSSIAQRRSVDTQYF. The CDR3 DNA sequence: TGTGCCAGCAGTTCTATTGCCCAGCGCCGGTCGGTGGATACGCAGTATTTT.

This clone has a handful of counts. The chain uses TRBV5-1 and TRBJ2-5, with D unclear. Trimming took 0 bases from V and 5 from J, leaving 8 bases between them. The CDR3 has 13 residues. Looked up from germline, CDR1 is SGHRS and CDR2 is YFSETQ. The CDR3 loop is CASSLEGTETQYF. CDR3 nucleotide sequence: TGCGCCAGCAGCTTGGAGGGTACGGAGACCCAGTACTTC. The variable domain in full, completed from reference TRBV5-1 and TRBJ2-5, reads KAGVTQTPRYLIKTRGQQVTLSCSPISGHRSVSWYQQTPGQGLQFLFEYFSETQRNKGNFPGRFSGRQFSNSRSEMNVSTLELGDSALYLCASSLEGTETQYFGPGTRLLVL.

The V call is TRBV6-1, the J call TRBJ1-4, with 7 bases identical to TRBD1. The CDR3 sequence is 17 residues long. CDR1 is MNHNS and CDR2 is SASEGT in the germline V gene. V lost 4 bases to trimming and J lost 8 bases; unmatched junction nucleotides: 16. CDR3 sequence (DNA): TGTGCCAGCAGTGGCAGACAGGGTCAACCGACAAAGGAAAAACTGTTTTTT. It codes for CASSGRQGQPTKEKLFF.

The sample holds a few counts of this clone. The identical CDR3 is also encoded by other nucleotide sequences in the sample. The chain carries TRBV29-1 and TRBJ2-7; TRBD2 agrees at 8 bases. After removal of 4 bases from V and 5 bases from J, the junction contained 10 bases not matched to a gene. This CDR3 region has 14 residues. Germline-derived CDR1 and CDR2 are SQVTM and ANQGSEA. DNA for the CDR3: TGCAGCGTTGGATTGTCGGGAGGGCCCGACGAGCAGTACTTC. It codes for CSVGLSGGPDEQYF.

This clone was counted a few times. The chain combines TRBV4-3 with TRBJ2-3; TRBD2 matches 9 bases. The germline CDR1 and CDR2 sequences are LGHNA and YSLEER. The V segment lost 0 bases and the J segment 5 bases; nucleotides outside the gene matches: 6. This CDR3 is 16 amino acids long. The CDR3 loop reads CASSQDLAGGQDTQYF. The CDR3 nucleotides read TGCGCCAGCAGCCAAGACCTCGCGGGGGGGCAAGATACGCAGTATTTT.

This sequence joins TRBV6-6 and TRBJ2-5; D is unclear. From germline, CDR1 is MNHNY and CDR2 SVGAGI (reference sequence). The length of the CDR3 is 12 residues. V was cut by 5 bases and J by 7 bases, with 11 bases left in between. The CDR3 protein is CASSVSFGTQYF. CDR3 nucleotide sequence: TGTGCCAGCAGTGTTAGCTTTGGGACCCAGTACTTC.

Ten or more counts support this clone. The chain is built from TRBV28 and TRBJ2-1, with no clear D. The ends were cut back, 3 bases at V and 9 bases at J, with 9 bases in the middle. Germline V gene sequence: CDR1 MDHEN, CDR2 SYDVKM. This CDR3 comprises 12 residues. Here the CDR3 DNA reads TGTGCCAGCAGTTTCCTTCGGCGTGAGCAGTTCTTC. Amino acids: CASSFLRREQFF.

The rearrangement links TRBV5-1 to TRBJ1-5; D ambiguous. This CDR3 spans 13 amino acids. Germline V gives CDR1 SGHRS, CDR2 YFSETQ. Trimming removed 3 bases at V and 7 bases at J, with 11 bases between. The CDR3 loop is CASSSLGGQPQHF. The DNA for the CDR3 is TGCGCCAGCAGCTCCCTTGGAGGCCAGCCCCAGCATTTT. Full variable domain (rest looked up from reference TRBV5-1 and TRBJ1-5): KAGVTQTPRYLIKTRGQQVTLSCSPISGHRSVSWYQQTPGQGLQFLFEYFSETQRNKGNFPGRFSGRQFSNSRSEMNVSTLELGDSALYLCASSSLGGQPQHFGDGTRLSIL.

CDR3 nucleotides: TGTGCCAGCAGCTTAGCAGTTATCAACTCTGGAAACACCATATATTTT. Its translation: CASSLAVINSGNTIYF. V usage is TRBV7-2 and J usage is TRBJ1-3, with D uncertain. CDR3 length equals 16 residues. The ends were cut back, 0 bases at V and 0 bases at J, with 9 bases in the middle. CDR1 is SGHTA, CDR2 FQGNSA, per germline.

This sequence joins TRBV19 and TRBJ2-5; D might be TRBD1 (5 bases). V was cut by 2 bases and J by 1 base, with 5 bases left in between. The CDR3 extends over 13 amino acids. Germline CDR1 is LNHDA and CDR2 is SQIVND (reference sequence). CDR3 amino acids: CASSIQGQETQYF. The CDR3 nucleotides read TGTGCCAGTAGTATACAGGGCCAAGAGACCCAGTACTTC.